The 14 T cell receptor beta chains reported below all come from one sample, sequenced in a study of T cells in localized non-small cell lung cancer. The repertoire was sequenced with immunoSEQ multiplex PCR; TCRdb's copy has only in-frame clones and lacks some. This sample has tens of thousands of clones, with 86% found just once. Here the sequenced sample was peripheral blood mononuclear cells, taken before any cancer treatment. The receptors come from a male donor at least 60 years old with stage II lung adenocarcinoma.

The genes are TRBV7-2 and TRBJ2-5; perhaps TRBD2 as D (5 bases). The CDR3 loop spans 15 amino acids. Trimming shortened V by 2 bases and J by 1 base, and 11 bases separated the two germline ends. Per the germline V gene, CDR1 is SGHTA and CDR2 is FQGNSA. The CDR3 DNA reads TGTGCCAGCAGCTTATCGAGAGGGCCCCAAGAGACCCAGTACTTC. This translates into CASSLSRGPQETQYF.

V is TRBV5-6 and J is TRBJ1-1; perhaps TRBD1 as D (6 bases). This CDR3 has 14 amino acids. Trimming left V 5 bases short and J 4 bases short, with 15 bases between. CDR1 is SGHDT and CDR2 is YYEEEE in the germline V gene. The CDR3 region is CASRGRGRGTEAFF. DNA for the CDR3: TGTGCCAGCAGAGGAAGGGGCAGGGGCACTGAAGCTTTCTTT.

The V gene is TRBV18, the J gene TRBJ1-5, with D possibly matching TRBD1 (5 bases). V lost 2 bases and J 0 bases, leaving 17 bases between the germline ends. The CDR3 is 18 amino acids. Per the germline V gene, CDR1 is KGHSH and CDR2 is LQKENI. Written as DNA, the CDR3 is TGTGCCAGCTCACCAGGGGGGAGGGCCGGACGTAGCAATCAGCCCCAGCATTTT. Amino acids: CASSPGGRAGRSNQPQHF.

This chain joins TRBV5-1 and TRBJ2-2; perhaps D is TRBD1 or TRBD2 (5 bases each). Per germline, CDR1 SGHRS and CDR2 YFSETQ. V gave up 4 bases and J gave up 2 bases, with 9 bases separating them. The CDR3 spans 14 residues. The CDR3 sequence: CASSGTPNTGELFF. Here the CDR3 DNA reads TGCGCCAGCAGCGGGACCCCTAACACCGGGGAGCTGTTTTTT.

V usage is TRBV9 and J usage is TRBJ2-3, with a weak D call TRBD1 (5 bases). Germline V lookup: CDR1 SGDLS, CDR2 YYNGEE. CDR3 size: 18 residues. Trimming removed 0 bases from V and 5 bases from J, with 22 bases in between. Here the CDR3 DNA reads TGTGCCAGCAGCGTAGAGTTGAGGCAGGGCAATCATTTAGATACGCAGTATTTT. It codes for CASSVELRQGNHLDTQYF.

The CDR3 loop is CASSYDRGTGELFF. DNA of the CDR3: TGTGCCAGCAGTTACGACAGGGGCACCGGGGAGCTGTTTTTT. This chain connects TRBV6-5 to TRBJ2-2; 8 bases are shared with TRBD1. The J segment lost 4 bases and the V segment lost 2 bases, leaving 0 bases of the junction unmatched. The CDR3 is 14 residues long. Per the germline V gene, CDR1 is MNHEY and CDR2 is SVGAGI.

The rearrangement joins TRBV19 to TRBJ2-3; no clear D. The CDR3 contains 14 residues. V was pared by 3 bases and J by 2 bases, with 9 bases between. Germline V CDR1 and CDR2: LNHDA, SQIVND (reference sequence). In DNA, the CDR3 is TGTGCCAGTAGTATCGCCGATAACACAGATACGCAGTATTTT. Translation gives CASSIADNTDTQYF.

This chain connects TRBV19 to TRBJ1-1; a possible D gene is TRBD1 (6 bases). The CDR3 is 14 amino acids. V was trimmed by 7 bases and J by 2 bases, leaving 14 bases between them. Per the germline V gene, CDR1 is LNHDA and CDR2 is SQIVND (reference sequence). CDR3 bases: TGTGCCAGTACCCCGACAGGCACTAACACTGAAGCTTTCTTT. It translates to CASTPTGTNTEAFF.

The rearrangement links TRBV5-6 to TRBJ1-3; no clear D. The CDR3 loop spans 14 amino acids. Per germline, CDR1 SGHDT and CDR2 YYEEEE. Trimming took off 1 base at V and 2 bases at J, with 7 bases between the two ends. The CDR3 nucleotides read TGTGCCAGCAGCTTGACGGGCGCTGGAAACACCATATATTTT. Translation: CASSLTGAGNTIYF.

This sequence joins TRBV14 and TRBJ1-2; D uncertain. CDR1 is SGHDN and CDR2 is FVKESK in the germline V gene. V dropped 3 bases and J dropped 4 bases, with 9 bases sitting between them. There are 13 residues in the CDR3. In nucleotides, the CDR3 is TGTGCCAGCAGCCAGCAACAGCGCTATGGCTACACCTTC. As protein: CASSQQQRYGYTF.

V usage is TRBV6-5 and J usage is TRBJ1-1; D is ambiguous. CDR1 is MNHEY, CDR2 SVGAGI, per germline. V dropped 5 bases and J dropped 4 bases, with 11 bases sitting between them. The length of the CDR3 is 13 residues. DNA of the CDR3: TGTGCCAGCAGTGATCGAGGGTTCACTGAAGCTTTCTTT. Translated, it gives CASSDRGFTEAFF.

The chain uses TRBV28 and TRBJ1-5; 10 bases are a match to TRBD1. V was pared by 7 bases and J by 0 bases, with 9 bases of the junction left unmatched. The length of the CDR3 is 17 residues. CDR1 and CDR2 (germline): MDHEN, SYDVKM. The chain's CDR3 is CASIPGQGPYSNQPQHF. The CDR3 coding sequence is TGTGCCAGCATCCCGGGACAGGGGCCCTATAGCAATCAGCCCCAGCATTTT.

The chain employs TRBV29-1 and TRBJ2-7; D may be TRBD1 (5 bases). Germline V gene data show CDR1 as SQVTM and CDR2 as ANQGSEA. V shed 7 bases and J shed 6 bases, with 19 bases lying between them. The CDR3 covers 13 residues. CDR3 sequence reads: CSAGRGSVLEQYF. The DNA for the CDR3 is TGCAGCGCCGGAAGGGGTTCTGTGCTCGAGCAGTACTTC.

The CDR3 DNA sequence: TGCGCCAGCAGCTCCGGAGGTTCCTCCTACAATGAGCAGTTCTTC. Its protein product is CASSSGGSSYNEQFF. This chain links TRBV5-1 with TRBJ2-1, with D tentatively TRBD2 (5 bases). V lost 3 bases and J 0 bases, leaving 10 bases between the germline ends. The CDR3 length is 15 residues. CDR1 and CDR2 from the germline V gene are SGHRS and YFSETQ.